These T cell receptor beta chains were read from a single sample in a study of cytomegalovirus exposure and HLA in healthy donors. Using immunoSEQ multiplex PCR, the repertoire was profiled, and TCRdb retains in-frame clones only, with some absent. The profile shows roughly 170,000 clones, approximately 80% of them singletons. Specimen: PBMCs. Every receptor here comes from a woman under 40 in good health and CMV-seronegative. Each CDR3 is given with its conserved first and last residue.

CDR3: CASSETTDFSAETQYF; V: TRBV25-1; J: TRBJ2-5
CDR3: CASRRTRTQWGTQYF; V: TRBV6-5; J: TRBJ2-5
CDR3: CASCYGTAFQETQYF; V: TRBV7-2; J: TRBJ2-5
CDR3: CASSVGLVSSSGDLGETQYF; V: TRBV9; J: TRBJ2-5
CDR3: CASSPAQGPYEQYF; V: TRBV11-2; J: TRBJ2-7
CDR3: CASSLGTGSSGANVLTF; V: TRBV27; J: TRBJ2-6
CDR3: CASSLTGGTNYGYTF; V: TRBV5-1; J: TRBJ1-2
CDR3: CASSYWRQYEQYF; V: TRBV6-6; J: TRBJ2-7
CDR3: CASSSSGQGGTEAFF; V: TRBV11-2; J: TRBJ1-1
CDR3: CASSLREQGDMEKLFF; V: TRBV28; J: TRBJ1-4
CDR3: CASSLGFGTRSEQYF; V: TRBV5-4; J: TRBJ2-7
CDR3: CASSLTAYGYTF; V: TRBV28; J: TRBJ1-2
CDR3: CASSLVPGLAGVEQYF; V: TRBV7-2; J: TRBJ2-7
CDR3: CASSIPGQGKNEQYF; V: TRBV19; J: TRBJ2-7
CDR3: CAISEYRTPGDTEAFF; V: TRBV10-3; J: TRBJ1-1
CDR3: CASSLSFGQTQETQYF; V: TRBV28; J: TRBJ2-5